These 22 T cell receptor beta chains were sequenced from one sample in a study of vaccination and CD4 T cells after COVID-19. These TCRs' antigens remain unknown. Treatment reported: roughly nine-day PBMC culture with coronavirus spike peptide pools or control peptides (ViraFEST assay). Oncomine TCR Beta short-read sequencing was applied to DNA from cultured CD4+ T cells. Each CDR3 protein is one row after TCRdb ran MiXCR on the PCR reads. Of about 11,000 distinct CDR3 sequences in the sample, 65% to 80% were seen once. The specimen was CD4+ T cells from blood, cultured in vitro. The source is a human donor who had recovered from COVID-19.

The V call is TRBV12-3 or TRBV12-4, the J call TRBJ2-3; TRBD2 matches 13 bases. V lost 6 bases and J lost 4; bases outside the gene matches: 7. The CDR3 consists of 16 residues. CDR3 in amino acids: CASSWTSGSRSDTQYF. DNA of the CDR3: TGTGCCAGCAGCTGGACTAGCGGGAGTCGGTCAGATACGCAGTATTTT.

Points on this clonotype: Compared with germline, one end of the junction differs, possibly owing to a read error. CDR3 DNA: TGTGCCAGCACCTTAAATCAGGGGTTTGGAAGCCAAGGTCGTGGCTACACCTTC. This translates into CASTLNQGFGSQGRGYTF. This sequence joins TRBV7-9 and TRBJ1-2, with D possibly being TRBD1 (6 bases). Germline CDR1 and CDR2: SEHNR and FQNEAQ (reference sequence). The CDR3 has 18 residues.

J is TRBJ1-5 and V is TRBV19; D gene uncertain. Germline CDR1 LNHDA, CDR2 SQIVND (reference sequence). The CDR3 has 16 amino acids. V lost 1 base, J lost 2 bases, and 12 bases lay in between. CDR3 amino acids: CASSIAGRKGNQPQHF. Written as DNA, the CDR3 is TGTGCCAGTAGTATAGCAGGTAGAAAGGGCAATCAGCCCCAGCATTTT.

The chain is built from TRBV27 and TRBJ1-6; 9 bases align to TRBD1. CDR1 and CDR2 from the germline V gene are MNHEY and SMNVEV (reference sequence). The CDR3 runs to 17 residues. The V gene end was trimmed by 4 bases and the J gene end by 3 bases; junction bases not matched to a gene: 7. Here the CDR3 DNA reads TGTGCCAGCAGTTCTCTCCGACAGGGGGGCTATAATTCACCCCTCCACTTT. Translated: CASSSLRQGGYNSPLHF.

The chain combines TRBV7-2 with TRBJ2-3; D not certain. The CDR3 is 12 residues long. Germline lookup yields CDR1 SGHTA and CDR2 FQGNSA. The V gene lost 5 bases and the J gene lost 11 bases, with 14 bases spanning the gap. This CDR3 is CASSPAGLKQYF. CDR3 nucleotide sequence: TGTGCCAGCAGCCCGGCTGGCCTGAAGCAGTATTTT. Filled out from reference TRBV7-2 and TRBJ2-3, the complete variable domain reads GAGVSQSPSNKVTEKGKDVELRCDPISGHTALYWYRQSLGQGLEFLIYFQGNSAPDKSGLPSDRFSAERTGGSVSTLTIQRTQQEDSAVYLCASSPAGLKQYFGPGTRLTVL.

This clonotype was seen only a few times. The gene calls are TRBV2 and TRBJ1-5, with TRBD1 matching over 10 bases. Germline CDR1 SNHLY, CDR2 FYNNEI. V gave up 4 bases and J gave up 1 base; unmatched junction bases: 4. The CDR3 covers 16 residues. The CDR3 reads CASSGGQGLSNQPQHF. Written as DNA, the CDR3 is TGTGCCAGCAGTGGGGGACAGGGGTTGAGCAATCAGCCCCAGCATTTT.

This clonotype came up a few times. The V gene is TRBV19, the J gene TRBJ2-3; D possibly matches TRBD1 or TRBD2 (5 bases each). Germline CDR1 LNHDA, CDR2 SQIVND (reference sequence). CDR3 size: 14 residues. Trimming shortened V by 8 bases and J by 1 base, and 13 bases separated the two germline ends. CDR3 sequence reads: CASSDRGGTDTQYF. CDR3 coding DNA: TGTGCCAGTTCAGATAGGGGAGGCACAGATACGCAGTATTTT.

The gene calls are TRBV11-1 and TRBJ2-7, with 10 positions matching TRBD1. Germline lookup yields CDR1 SGHAT and CDR2 FQDESV (reference sequence). V lost 5 bases to trimming and J lost 1 base; unmatched junction nucleotides: 5. The CDR3 is 15 residues long. The CDR3 reads CASSDRDRGSYEQYF. CDR3 DNA sequence: TGTGCCAGCAGCGACCGGGACAGGGGATCCTACGAGCAGTACTTC.

This clonotype was seen only a few times. The chain couples TRBV5-1 to TRBJ2-3; D gene unclear. Germline V lookup: CDR1 SGHRS, CDR2 YFSETQ. The CDR3 is 13 residues long. V was pared by 5 bases and J by 3 bases, with 10 bases between. The DNA for the CDR3 is TGCGCCAGCAGTGTGGGGTATACAGATACGCAGTATTTT. Amino acids: CASSVGYTDTQYF.

The chain combines TRBV20-1 with TRBJ2-1, with 12 bases aligning to TRBD2. The germline V gene encodes CDR1 DFQATT and CDR2 SNEGSKA (reference sequence). V shed 6 bases and J 7 bases; nucleotides not matched to a gene: 7. This CDR3 region has 14 residues. The CDR3 nucleotides read TGCAGTGCGGTTGGACTAGCGGGGTCTAATGAGCAGTTCTTC. Its translation is CSAVGLAGSNEQFF.

This clonotype was seen a handful of times. The rearrangement uses TRBV6-5 and TRBJ1-2; 9 bases agree with TRBD1. Germline-derived CDR1 and CDR2 are MNHEY and SVGAGI. The CDR3 spans 16 residues. V lost 0 bases and J lost 6; bases outside the gene matches: 8. The CDR3 DNA follows: TGTGCCAGCAGTTACTCAGCCCTGACAGGGGGACATGGCTACACCTTC. Translating it yields CASSYSALTGGHGYTF.

By proportion, this clonotype is large. The J gene is TRBJ1-2, the V gene TRBV7-8; no clear D gene. V was trimmed by 2 bases and J by 0 bases, leaving 7 bases between them. Looked up from germline, CDR1 is SGHVS and CDR2 is FQNEAQ. This CDR3 region has 14 residues. The CDR3 coding sequence is TGTGCCAGCAGCTTACTGTCGGCTAACTATGGCTACACCTTC. It is translated as CASSLLSANYGYTF.

The chain joins TRBV24-1 to TRBJ2-2; D is undetermined. CDR1 and CDR2 from the germline V gene are KGHDR and SFDVKD. This CDR3 spans 11 amino acids. The V gene lost 1 base and the J gene lost 7 bases, with 0 bases spanning the gap. This CDR3 reads CATSDFGELFF. The CDR3 DNA reads TGTGCCACCAGTGATTTCGGGGAGCTGTTTTTT.

The chain recombines TRBV5-6 with TRBJ1-2; D possibly corresponds to TRBD1 (6 bases). V was cut by 3 bases and J by 7 bases, with 19 bases left in between. CDR1 is SGHDT and CDR2 is YYEEEE in the germline V gene. The CDR3 length is 15 residues. CDR3 in DNA: TGTGCCAGCAGCTGGGCCGGGACATCGACAGTTGGCTACACCTTC. Translation gives CASSWAGTSTVGYTF.

The V and J genes are TRBV20-1 and TRBJ1-2, with D unclear. The CDR3 length is 14 residues. The V end lost 1 base, the J end lost 4 bases, and 13 bases lay between the germline ends. The V gene's germline CDR1 is DFQATT and CDR2 SNEGSKA (reference sequence). The CDR3 DNA follows: TGCAGTGCTAGAGGGAAGGGTGAAATCTATGGCTACACCTTC. Translating gives CSARGKGEIYGYTF.

The J gene is TRBJ2-1, the V gene TRBV19; TRBD2 matches at 9 bases. Germline V gives CDR1 LNHDA, CDR2 SQIVND (reference sequence). The CDR3 spans 16 residues. V lost 7 bases and J lost 4; bases outside the gene matches: 11. The CDR3 nucleotides read TGTGCCAGTACGAGAGCGGGAGGCCCCCTTTACAATGAGCAGTTCTTC. Translated: CASTRAGGPLYNEQFF. Together with reference TRBV19 and TRBJ2-1, the CDR3 gives the full variable domain: DGGITQSPKYLFRKEGQNVTLSCEQNLNHDAMYWYRQDPGQGLRLIYYSQIVNDFQKGDIAEGYSVSREKKESFPLTVTSAQKNPTAFYLCASTRAGGPLYNEQFFGPGTRLTVL.

Regarding this clonotype: One junction end does not reproduce the germline sequence, and a read error may be involved. This chain links TRBV5-3 with TRBJ1-1; TRBD1 agrees at 7 bases. TRBV5-3 is designated an ORF whose function remains uncertain. This CDR3 region has 15 residues. CDR3 region: CASSLRPGGDTEAFF. CDR3 sequence (DNA): TGTGCCAGCAGCTTGCGCCCAGGGGGGGACACTGAAGCTTTCTTT.

This chain connects TRBV19 to TRBJ2-5; D uncertain. The CDR3 spans 11 residues. The V and J ends lost 7 bases and 7 bases respectively, with 10 bases between them. CDR1 and CDR2 (germline): LNHDA, SQIVND (reference sequence). CDR3 DNA sequence: TGTGCCAGTATCGTGAATGGGACCCAGTACTTC. It yields the protein CASIVNGTQYF.

This clonotype was detected a few times. This rearrangement joins TRBV29-1 to TRBJ2-3; 10 bases are a match to TRBD2. V was clipped by 6 bases and J by 7 bases; unmatched bases: 19. Germline loops: CDR1 SQVTM, CDR2 ANQGSEA. This CDR3 has 17 residues. The CDR3 nucleotides read TGCAGCGTCGGCGGGCTAGCGGGAGTTTACGATAGGAATACGCAGTATTTT. Protein sequence: CSVGGLAGVYDRNTQYF.

The chain joins TRBV20-1 to TRBJ2-7; 7 bases are shared with TRBD1. The CDR3 loop spans 15 amino acids. CDR1 DFQATT and CDR2 SNEGSKA come from the germline V gene (reference sequence). V lost 1 base and J lost 0; bases outside the gene matches: 6. CDR3 protein: CSARAPGQYSYEQYF. The CDR3 DNA sequence: TGCAGTGCTAGAGCCCCGGGACAGTACTCCTACGAGCAGTACTTC.

The chain couples TRBV20-1 to TRBJ2-1, with 11 bases lining up with TRBD2. This CDR3 contains 16 residues. Germline V gene sequence: CDR1 DFQATT, CDR2 SNEGSKA (reference sequence). V was pared by 1 base and J by 1 base, with 3 bases of the junction left unmatched. The CDR3 is CSARVSGGVSYNEQFF. The CDR3 bases are TGCAGTGCTAGAGTTAGCGGGGGGGTTTCCTACAATGAGCAGTTCTTC.

J is TRBJ1-5 and V is TRBV20-1; 8 bases agree with TRBD1. The CDR3 consists of 14 residues. Germline CDR1 DFQATT, CDR2 SNEGSKA (reference sequence). V trimming: 3 bases; J trimming: 7 bases; junction bases outside the gene matches: 8. The CDR3 is CSASYGQGDQPQHF. In DNA form, the CDR3 reads TGCAGTGCTAGTTATGGACAGGGAGACCAGCCCCAGCATTTT.